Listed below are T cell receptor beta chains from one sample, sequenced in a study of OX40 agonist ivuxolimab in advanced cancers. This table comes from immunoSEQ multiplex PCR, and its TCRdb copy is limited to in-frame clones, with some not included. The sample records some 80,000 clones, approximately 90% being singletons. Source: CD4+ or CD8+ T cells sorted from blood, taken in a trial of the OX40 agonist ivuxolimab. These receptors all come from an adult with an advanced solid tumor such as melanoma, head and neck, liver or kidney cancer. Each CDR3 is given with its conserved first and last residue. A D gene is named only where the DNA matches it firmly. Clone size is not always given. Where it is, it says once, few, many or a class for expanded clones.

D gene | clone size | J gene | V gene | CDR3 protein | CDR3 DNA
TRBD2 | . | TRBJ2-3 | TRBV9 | CASSDRTSGSTDTQYF | TGTGCCAGCAGCGACCGGACTAGCGGGAGCACAGATACGCAGTATTTT
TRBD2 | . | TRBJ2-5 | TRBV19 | CASSTLAGETQYF | TGTGCCAGTAGTACTCTAGCGGGAGAGACCCAGTACTTC
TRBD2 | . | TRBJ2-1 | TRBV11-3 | CASSFSSGEGGNEQFF | TGTGCCAGCAGCTTCTCTTCGGGGGAGGGCGGGAATGAGCAGTTCTTC
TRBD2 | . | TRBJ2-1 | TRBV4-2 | CASSPSGGGNEQFF | TGTGCCAGCAGCCCGTCGGGAGGGGGCAATGAGCAGTTCTTC
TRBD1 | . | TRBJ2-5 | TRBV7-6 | CASSSRPGGGETQYF | TGTGCCAGCAGCTCGAGACCAGGGGGCGGCGAGACCCAGTACTTC
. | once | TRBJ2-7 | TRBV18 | CASSRMTTLSYEQYF | TGTGCCAGCTCTCGGATGACAACCCTCTCCTACGAGCAGTACTTC
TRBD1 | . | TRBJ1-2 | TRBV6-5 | CASSYDRTGRGYTF | TGTGCCAGCAGTTATGATCGGACAGGGCGAGGCTACACCTTC
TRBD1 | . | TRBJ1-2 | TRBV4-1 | CASSQADRATNYGYTF | TGCGCCAGCAGCCAGGCGGACAGGGCGACCAACTATGGCTACACCTTC
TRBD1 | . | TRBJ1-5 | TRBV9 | CASSAGGGSQPQHF | TGTGCCAGCAGCGCAGGGGGAGGAAGTCAGCCCCAGCATTTT
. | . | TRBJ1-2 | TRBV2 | CASFNGQSPRGGYTF | TGTGCCAGCTTTAACGGGCAGTCTCCTCGGGGTGGCTACACCTTC
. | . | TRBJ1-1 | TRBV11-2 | CASSLEMIPNTEAFF | TGTGCCAGCAGCTTAGAAATGATCCCAAACACTGAAGCTTTCTTT
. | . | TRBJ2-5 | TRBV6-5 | CASSYSGETQYF | TGTGCCAGCAGTTACTCAGGAGAGACCCAGTACTTC
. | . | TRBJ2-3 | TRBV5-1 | CASSSGQLTDTQYF | TGCGCCAGCAGCTCCGGACAGCTGACAGATACGCAGTATTTT
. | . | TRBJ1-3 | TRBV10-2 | CASSLGRSSGNTIYF | TGCGCCAGCAGTCTAGGACGGAGCTCTGGAAACACCATATATTTT
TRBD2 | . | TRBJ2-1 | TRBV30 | CAWSPSGRAFSEQFF | TGTGCCTGGAGTCCTAGCGGGAGGGCGTTTAGTGAGCAGTTCTTC
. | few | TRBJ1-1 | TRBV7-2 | CASRLNTEAFF | TGTGCCAGCAGGTTGAACACTGAAGCTTTCTTT
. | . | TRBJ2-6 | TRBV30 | CASDGSGANVLTF | TGTGCCTCAGACGGGTCTGGGGCCAACGTCCTGACTTTC
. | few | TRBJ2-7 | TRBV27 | CASSLFQGSNEQYF | TGTGCCAGCAGTTTATTTCAGGGGTCCAACGAGCAGTACTTC
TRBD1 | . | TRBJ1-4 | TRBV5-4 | CASSLGGQGGRAEKLFF | TGTGCCAGCAGCTTGGGAGGACAGGGAGGAAGGGCCGAAAAACTGTTTTTT
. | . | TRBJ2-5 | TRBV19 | CASSTIQGSETQYF | TGTGCCAGTAGTACTATACAGGGTTCAGAGACCCAGTACTTC
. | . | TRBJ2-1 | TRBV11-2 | CASSSQGLIISYNEQFF | TGTGCCAGCAGCTCCCAGGGCCTTATAATCTCCTACAATGAGCAGTTCTTC
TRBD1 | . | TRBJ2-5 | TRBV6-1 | CASQRVRGYQETQYF | TGTGCCAGCCAGAGGGTCAGGGGGTACCAAGAGACCCAGTACTTC
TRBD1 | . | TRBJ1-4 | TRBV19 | CASRQGSATNEKLFF | TGTGCCAGCAGACAGGGATCTGCAACTAATGAAAAACTGTTTTTT
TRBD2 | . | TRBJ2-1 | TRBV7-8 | CASRGSGGVNEQFF | TGTGCCAGCAGGGGTAGCGGGGGTGTAAATGAGCAGTTCTTC
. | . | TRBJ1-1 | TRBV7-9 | CASSLRSANTEAFF | TGTGCCAGCAGCTTACGCTCGGCGAACACTGAAGCTTTCTTT
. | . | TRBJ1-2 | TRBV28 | CASSLDYKGTHF | TGTGCCAGCAGTTTAGATTATAAGGGGACCCACTTC
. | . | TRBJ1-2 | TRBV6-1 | CASITLYSYGYTF | TGTGCCAGCATAACCCTGTATAGCTATGGCTACACCTTC
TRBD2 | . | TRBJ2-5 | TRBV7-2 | CASSLPSGGVKETQYF | TGTGCCAGCAGCTTACCTAGCGGGGGAGTCAAAGAGACCCAGTACTTC
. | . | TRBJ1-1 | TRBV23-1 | CASSQTGASRDTEAFF | TGCGCCAGCAGTCAAACGGGGGCGTCGAGGGACACTGAAGCTTTCTTT
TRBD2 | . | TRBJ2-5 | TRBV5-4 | CASSSTSGGVVTQYF | TGTGCCAGCAGCTCGACTAGCGGGGGGGTGGTGACCCAGTACTTC
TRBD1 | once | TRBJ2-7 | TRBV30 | CAWRRDRSYEQYF | TGTGCCTGGAGGAGGGACAGGTCTTACGAGCAGTACTTC
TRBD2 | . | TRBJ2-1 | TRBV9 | CASSVVGGGGEQFF | TGTGCCAGCAGCGTAGTCGGTGGGGGGGGTGAGCAGTTCTTC
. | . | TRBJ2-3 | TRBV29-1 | CSVALQADTQYF | TGCAGCGTGGCCCTACAGGCAGATACGCAGTATTTT
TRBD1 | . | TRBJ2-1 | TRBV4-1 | CASSLKDRGRGNEQFF | TGCGCCAGCAGCCTAAAGGACAGGGGACGGGGCAATGAGCAGTTCTTC
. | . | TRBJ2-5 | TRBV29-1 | CSVSDAPTETQYF | TGCAGCGTTTCAGATGCGCCCACGGAGACCCAGTACTTC
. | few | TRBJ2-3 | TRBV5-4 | CASSYQGIDTQYF | TGTGCCAGCAGTTACCAGGGGATAGATACGCAGTATTTT
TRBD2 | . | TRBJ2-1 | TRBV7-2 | CASSLGGASGGNLYNEQFF | TGTGCCAGCAGCTTAGGTGGCGCTAGCGGGGGGAACCTATACAATGAGCAGTTCTTC
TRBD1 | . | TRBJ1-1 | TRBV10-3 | CATSLGQGLNTEAFF | TGTGCCACCAGTTTGGGACAGGGTCTGAACACTGAAGCTTTCTTT
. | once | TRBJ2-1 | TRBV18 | CASSPIANEQFF | TGTGCCAGCTCACCCATCGCCAATGAGCAGTTCTTC
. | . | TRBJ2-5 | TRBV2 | CASNTGIETQYF | TGTGCCAGCAATACGGGGATAGAGACCCAGTACTTC
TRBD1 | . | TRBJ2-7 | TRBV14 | CASSQDRIGTDPGMVEQYF | TGTGCCAGCAGCCAAGATCGGATCGGGACAGACCCCGGGATGGTCGAGCAGTACTTC
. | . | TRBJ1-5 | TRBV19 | CASSPTRGQPQHF | TGTGCCAGTAGTCCAACCAGGGGCCAGCCCCAGCATTTT
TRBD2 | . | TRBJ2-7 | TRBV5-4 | CASSPPGTSGSYEQYF | TGTGCCAGCAGCCCGCCCGGGACTAGCGGCTCCTACGAGCAGTACTTC
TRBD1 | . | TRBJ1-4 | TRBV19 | CASRHRGKEKLFF | TGTGCCAGTAGGCACAGGGGAAAAGAAAAACTGTTTTTT
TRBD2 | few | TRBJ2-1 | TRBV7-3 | CASSFHLAGGLGEQFF | TGTGCCAGCAGCTTCCATTTAGCGGGAGGGTTGGGGGAGCAGTTCTTC
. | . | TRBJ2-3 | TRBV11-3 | CASSLEGRRTDTQYF | TGTGCCAGCAGCTTAGAGGGAAGGCGCACAGATACGCAGTATTTT
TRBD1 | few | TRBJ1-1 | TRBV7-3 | CASSEQGAPSQAFF | TGTGCCAGCAGCGAACAGGGGGCACCCTCACAGGCTTTCTTT
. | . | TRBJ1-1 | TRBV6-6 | CASSYQTEVTEAFF | TGTGCCAGCAGTTACCAGACCGAGGTAACTGAAGCTTTCTTT
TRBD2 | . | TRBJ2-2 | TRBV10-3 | CAISDLAGGIGELFF | TGTGCCATCAGTGACCTAGCGGGAGGGATCGGGGAGCTGTTTTTT
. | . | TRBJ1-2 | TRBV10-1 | CASSATGTDYGYTF | TGCGCCAGCAGCGCAACCGGGACGGACTATGGCTACACCTTC
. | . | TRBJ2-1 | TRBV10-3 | CAISDMGDNEQFF | TGTGCCATCTCGGATATGGGGGACAATGAGCAGTTCTTC
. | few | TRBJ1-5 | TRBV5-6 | CASSLRGAEQPQHF | TGTGCCAGCAGCTTGCGGGGGGCAGAGCAGCCCCAGCATTTT
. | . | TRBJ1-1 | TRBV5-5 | CASSLEVRVNTEAFF | TGTGCCAGCAGCTTGGAAGTCAGGGTGAACACTGAAGCTTTCTTT
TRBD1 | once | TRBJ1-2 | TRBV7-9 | CASSPIGQGFLQEDGYTF | TGTGCCAGCAGCCCTATTGGACAGGGTTTCCTCCAAGAAGACGGCTACACCTTC
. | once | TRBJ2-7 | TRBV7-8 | CASSPRTVYEQYF | TGTGCCAGCAGCCCCAGGACGGTATACGAGCAGTACTTC